These T cell receptor beta chains were read from a single sample in a study of T cells in Graves' hyperthyroidism and ophthalmopathy. TCRdb re-called the multiplex PCR reads with MiXCR, one entry per CDR3 protein. This table holds 350,000 or so distinct CDR3 sequences, 21% found once. The sequenced sample consisted of blood. Receptors originate from a woman aged 45-59 years with Graves' hyperthyroidism. CDR3s include the opening cysteine and the closing phenylalanine or tryptophan. Each record gives: V gene, J gene, D gene, CDR3 length, CDR3 protein. A D gene is named only where the DNA matches it firmly.

V: TRBV6-1; J: TRBJ1-5; D: TRBD1; length: 16; CDR3: CASSDLGQGDNQPQHF
V: TRBV5-6; J: TRBJ1-1; D: NA; length: 14; CDR3: CASSFWGDDTEAFF
V: TRBV29-1; J: TRBJ2-7; D: TRBD1; length: 15; CDR3: CSVLEDGQGKDEQYF
V: TRBV19; J: TRBJ2-3; D: TRBD1; length: 15; CDR3: CASSIRTGDTDTQYF
V: TRBV5-6; J: TRBJ2-1; D: NA; length: 13; CDR3: CASSLVDREEQFF
V: TRBV6-1; J: TRBJ2-7; D: NA; length: 12; CDR3: CASRQVSYEQYF
V: TRBV20-1; J: TRBJ2-5; D: TRBD1; length: 15; CDR3: CSASRTGESQETQYF
V: TRBV7-9; J: TRBJ1-5; D: NA; length: 17; CDR3: CASSLARIGTPNQPQHF
V: TRBV10-3; J: TRBJ2-3; D: NA; length: 14; CDR3: CAISENRPEDTQYF
V: TRBV3-1; J: TRBJ2-3; D: NA; length: 15; CDR3: CASSALVSGTDTQYF
V: TRBV20-1; J: TRBJ2-3; D: NA; length: 12; CDR3: CSARGVPDTQYF
V: TRBV20-1; J: TRBJ2-7; D: TRBD1; length: 15; CDR3: CSAPVRTGGPYEQYF
V: TRBV6-1; J: TRBJ1-1; D: NA; length: 14; CDR3: CASSETTQNTEAFF
V: TRBV7-3; J: TRBJ2-2; D: NA; length: 16; CDR3: CASSLGVNQGPGELFF
V: TRBV11-1; J: TRBJ2-1; D: NA; length: 13; CDR3: CASSTGTYNEQFF
V: TRBV13; J: TRBJ2-2; D: TRBD2; length: 16; CDR3: CASSLAASGNTGELFF
V: TRBV6-4; J: TRBJ2-2; D: TRBD1; length: 14; CDR3: CASKDRANTGELFF
V: TRBV3-1; J: TRBJ2-7; D: NA; length: 14; CDR3: CASSQTSRGQRQYF
V: TRBV27; J: TRBJ2-1; D: TRBD2; length: 18; CDR3: CASSSRSILADSYNEQFF
V: TRBV10-1; J: TRBJ2-4; D: TRBD2; length: 14; CDR3: CASSPGGSGTHQYF
V: TRBV5-1; J: TRBJ2-7; D: NA; length: 12; CDR3: CASSQEGDEQYF
V: TRBV30; J: TRBJ2-7; D: TRBD1; length: 14; CDR3: CAWSEDRDRPEQYF
V: TRBV15; J: TRBJ2-2; D: NA; length: 16; CDR3: CATSRDKQGATGELFF
V: TRBV30; J: TRBJ2-3; D: TRBD2; length: 15; CDR3: CAWTLGLAGTDTQYF
V: TRBV20-1; J: TRBJ2-3; D: NA; length: 15; CDR3: CSARRVGGYTDTQYF
V: TRBV6-5; J: TRBJ1-5; D: NA; length: 18; CDR3: CASSYIRPTLRRVQPQHF
V: TRBV4-1; J: TRBJ1-5; D: TRBD1; length: 16; CDR3: CASSQDRGQGHQPQHF
V: TRBV11-1; J: TRBJ2-1; D: NA; length: 16; CDR3: CASSLARASSYNEQFF
V: TRBV5-1; J: TRBJ2-1; D: NA; length: 12; CDR3: CASNRDYNEQFF
V: TRBV7-8; J: TRBJ2-5; D: TRBD2; length: 18; CDR3: CASSPRSSGGRVAKTQYF
V: TRBV28; J: TRBJ1-6; D: TRBD1; length: 13; CDR3: CASRWTGNSPLHF
V: TRBV5-1; J: TRBJ2-2; D: NA; length: 15; CDR3: CASSIGTPNTGELFF
V: TRBV15; J: TRBJ2-7; D: NA; length: 17; CDR3: CATSRDHQPVSSYEQYF
V: TRBV12-3/TRBV12-4; J: TRBJ2-1; D: TRBD1; length: 16; CDR3: CASSDRDRGSYNEQFF
V: TRBV12-3/TRBV12-4; J: TRBJ1-2; D: TRBD1; length: 14; CDR3: CASSSPGTGQGYTF
V: TRBV27; J: TRBJ1-2; D: NA; length: 16; CDR3: CASSLAGPSSYYGYTF
V: TRBV20-1; J: TRBJ2-1; D: TRBD2; length: 17; CDR3: CSAEKISGRAGYVGQFF
V: TRBV6-1; J: TRBJ1-2; D: NA; length: 12; CDR3: CASSDTGSGYTF
V: TRBV7-9; J: TRBJ2-1; D: NA; length: 13; CDR3: CASSLVEYNEQFF
V: TRBV29-1; J: TRBJ2-5; D: TRBD1; length: 12; CDR3: CSFHNRGETQYF
V: TRBV12-3/TRBV12-4; J: TRBJ2-2; D: TRBD1; length: 17; CDR3: CASSLDGTGENTGELFF
V: TRBV12-3/TRBV12-4; J: TRBJ2-3; D: NA; length: 12; CDR3: CASKRNGNTQYF
V: TRBV29-1; J: TRBJ2-1; D: NA; length: 13; CDR3: CSVDGDRYNEQFF
V: TRBV28; J: TRBJ1-4; D: NA; length: 14; CDR3: CASSSPGASEKLFF
V: TRBV5-1; J: TRBJ2-5; D: TRBD1; length: 16; CDR3: CASSLGAGTGGETQYF
V: TRBV19; J: TRBJ2-7; D: NA; length: 15; CDR3: CASSISGGLSYEQYF
V: TRBV7-9; J: TRBJ1-6; D: NA; length: 15; CDR3: CASSFEGSPDSPLHF
V: TRBV20-1; J: TRBJ1-1; D: NA; length: 13; CDR3: CSANIGGITEAFF
V: TRBV10-3; J: TRBJ1-5; D: NA; length: 12; CDR3: CAISERGQPQHF
V: TRBV19; J: TRBJ1-6; D: NA; length: 16; CDR3: CASSARTGTGDSPLHF